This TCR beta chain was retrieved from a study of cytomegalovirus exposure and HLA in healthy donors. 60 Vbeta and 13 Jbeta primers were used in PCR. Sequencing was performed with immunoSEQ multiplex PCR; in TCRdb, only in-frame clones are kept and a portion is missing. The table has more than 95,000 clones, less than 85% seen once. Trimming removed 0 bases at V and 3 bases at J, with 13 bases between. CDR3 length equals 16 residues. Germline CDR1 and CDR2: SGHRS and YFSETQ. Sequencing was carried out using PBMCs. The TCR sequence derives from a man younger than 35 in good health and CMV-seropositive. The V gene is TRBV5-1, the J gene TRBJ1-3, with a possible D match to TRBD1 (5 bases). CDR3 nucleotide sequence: TGCGCCAGCAGCTTGGGGTCGGGGGGTCATGGAAACACCATATATTTT. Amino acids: CASSLGSGGHGNTIYF.